What follows are 30 T cell receptor beta chains derived from one specimen sequenced in a study of cytomegalovirus exposure and HLA in healthy donors. The PCR contained 60 Vbeta and 13 Jbeta primers. The data were produced by immunoSEQ multiplex PCR, yet TCRdb's version contains in-frame clones alone and is incomplete. Altogether approximately 130,000 clones are present, about 81% being singletons, with the ten largest covering around 1.9%. Sequenced material: PBMCs. The receptors were sampled from a man aged 35-49 years in good health and CMV-seronegative.

V and J are TRBV5-1 and TRBJ2-5, with 7 nucleotides matching TRBD1. The CDR3 is made up of 15 amino acids. Germline loops: CDR1 SGHRS, CDR2 YFSETQ. Trimming took 4 bases from V and 5 from J; bases not matched to a gene: 11. CDR3 DNA sequence: TGCGCCAGCAGCACAACGACAGGGATCGGGGAGACCCAGTACTTC. It translates to CASSTTTGIGETQYF.

The V gene is TRBV4-1, the J gene TRBJ2-5, with D possibly matching TRBD1 (5 bases). Trimming removed 2 bases from V and 4 bases from J, with 11 bases in between. This CDR3 has 14 amino acids. From germline, CDR1 is MGHRA and CDR2 YSYEKL. The CDR3: CASSQRDSRETQYF. The DNA for the CDR3 is TGCGCCAGCAGCCAAAGAGACAGTCGAGAGACCCAGTACTTC.

V gene TRBV12-2 combines with J gene TRBJ1-3; the table's D gene call, TRBD1, was not cross checked with the DNA. TRBV12-2 is a pseudogene segment. CDR3 length: 15 amino acids. The CDR3 spells CASRTAGQGGNTIYF. CDR3 coding DNA: TGTGCAAGTCGCACCGCGGGACAGGGAGGAAACACCATATATTTT.

The V gene is TRBV18, the J gene TRBJ2-5; unclear D gene. The CDR3 loop spans 12 amino acids. Germline assignment: CDR1 KGHSH and CDR2 LQKENI. Trimming pared 3 bases from V and 3 bases from J, leaving 5 bases between. This chain's CDR3 is CASSPPEETQYF. CDR3 coding DNA: TGTGCCAGCTCACCTCCGGAAGAGACCCAGTACTTC.

This clone appeared a single time. The CDR3 sequence is CASSFGYNSPLHF. Written as DNA, the CDR3 is TGTGCCAGCAGTTTCGGCTATAATTCACCCCTCCACTTT. The rearrangement uses TRBV6-5 and TRBJ1-6; D not certain. Trimming removed 4 bases at V and 3 bases at J, with 4 bases between. CDR3 length: 13 amino acids. CDR1 MNHEY and CDR2 SVGAGI come from the germline V gene.

CDR3 protein: CASSVGTGFSEQYF. The CDR3 nucleotides read TGTGCCAGCAGCGTGGGGACTGGCTTCAGCGAGCAGTACTTC. This chain links TRBV9 with TRBJ2-7, with TRBD2 as a possible D gene (6 bases). Germline V gene sequence: CDR1 SGDLS, CDR2 YYNGEE. This CDR3 region has 14 residues. Trimming shortened V by 2 bases and J by 6 bases, and 15 bases separated the two germline ends. The entire variable domain, with the rest obtained from reference TRBV9 and TRBJ2-7, is as follows: DSGVTQTPKHLITATGQRVTLRCSPRSGDLSVYWYQQSLDQGLQFLIQYYNGEERAKGNILERFSAQQFPDLHSELNLSSLELGDSALYFCASSVGTGFSEQYFGPGTRLTVT.

The V call is TRBV7-8, the J call TRBJ2-3, with 10 bases matching TRBD1. The CDR3 spans 16 residues. V lost 5 bases and J lost 2; bases outside the gene matches: 7. Germline V CDR1 and CDR2: SGHVS, FQNEAQ. CDR3 in DNA: TGTGCCAGCAGCCCAAGACAGGGGGCTAACACAGATACGCAGTATTTT. Translated, it gives CASSPRQGANTDTQYF.

The chain carries TRBV7-9 and TRBJ2-7; 11 bases align to TRBD2. CDR1 and CDR2 from the germline V gene are SEHNR and FQNEAQ (reference sequence). J lost 6 bases, V lost 6 bases, and 4 bases had no gene match. This CDR3 region has 13 residues. CDR3: CASRHSGRAEQYF. In DNA form, the CDR3 reads TGTGCCAGCAGACATAGCGGGAGGGCCGAGCAGTACTTC. Based on the CDR3 plus reference TRBV7-9 and TRBJ2-7, the full variable domain is DTGVSQNPRHKITKRGQNVTFRCDPISEHNRLYWYRQTLGQGPEFLTYFQNEAQLEKSRLLSDRFSAERPKGSFSTLEIQRTEQGDSAMYLCASRHSGRAEQYFGPGTRLTVT.

The chain carries TRBV19 and TRBJ1-4; 9 positions agree with TRBD1. Germline-derived CDR1 and CDR2 are LNHDA and SQIVND (reference sequence). CDR3 length: 18 amino acids. The J segment lost 0 bases and the V segment lost 3 bases, leaving 8 bases of the junction unmatched. The CDR3, as DNA: TGTGCCAGTAGTATTGGGGACAGGGTGGTCGCAACTAATGAAAAACTGTTTTTT. It yields the protein CASSIGDRVVATNEKLFF.

This clone appeared once. The chain couples TRBV9 to TRBJ2-3, with D possibly TRBD2 on 5 matching bases. Trimming left V 0 bases short and J 4 bases short, with 12 bases between. This CDR3 is 15 amino acids long. Germline values: CDR1 SGDLS, CDR2 YYNGEE. The CDR3 nucleotides read TGTGCCAGCAGCGTAGTAGGGTCGGGGTCAGATACGCAGTATTTT. Amino acids: CASSVVGSGSDTQYF.

This chain links TRBV2 with TRBJ1-1; 9 nucleotides align to TRBD1. Germline V gene lookup returns CDR1 SNHLY and CDR2 FYNNEI. The CDR3 is 16 amino acids. After removal of 3 bases from V and 4 bases from J, the junction contained 9 bases not matched to a gene. Here the CDR3 reads CASSETGTGLVTEAFF. The CDR3 coding sequence is TGTGCCAGCAGTGAGACCGGGACAGGGTTGGTCACTGAAGCTTTCTTT.

The rearrangement uses TRBV7-2 and TRBJ2-3; 8 bases are a match to TRBD2. Trimming removed 5 bases from V and 0 bases from J; junction bases left unmatched: 4. This CDR3 has 15 residues. Germline CDR1 is SGHTA and CDR2 is FQGNSA. As DNA, the CDR3 is TGTGCCAGCAGCAACCGGGGGGGGAGCACAGATACGCAGTATTTT. It specifies CASSNRGGSTDTQYF.

The V gene is TRBV19, the J gene TRBJ1-2; 7 bases fit TRBD1. The CDR3 is 15 residues long. V lost 4 bases and J lost 0; bases outside the gene matches: 5. The germline V gene encodes CDR1 LNHDA and CDR2 SQIVND (reference sequence). The CDR3 DNA sequence: TGTGCCAGTAGTACGACAGGGTTAGCTAACTATGGCTACACCTTC. Translated: CASSTTGLANYGYTF.

This sequence joins TRBV25-1 and TRBJ2-3, with 10 bases lining up with TRBD2. The germline V gene encodes CDR1 MGHDK and CDR2 SYGVNS. Trimming took 6 bases from V and 4 from J; bases not matched to a gene: 7. The CDR3 loop spans 15 amino acids. The CDR3 reads CASSASGGPPDTQYF. In DNA, the CDR3 is TGTGCCAGCAGCGCTAGCGGGGGCCCTCCAGATACGCAGTATTTT.

J is TRBJ2-7 and V is TRBV7-2; D possibly corresponds to TRBD2 (6 bases). From germline, CDR1 is SGHTA and CDR2 FQGNSA. This CDR3 is built from 16 residues. The V end was cut by 5 bases, the J end by 4 bases, with 21 bases between. CDR3 amino acids: CASSPRGRGYPYEQYF. The CDR3 DNA follows: TGTGCCAGCAGCCCCCGTGGGCGGGGATACCCGTACGAGCAGTACTTC. Based on the CDR3 plus reference TRBV7-2 and TRBJ2-7, the full variable domain is GAGVSQSPSNKVTEKGKDVELRCDPISGHTALYWYRQSLGQGLEFLIYFQGNSAPDKSGLPSDRFSAERTGGSVSTLTIQRTQQEDSAVYLCASSPRGRGYPYEQYFGPGTRLTVT.

This clone was seen a single time. This chain links TRBV5-1 with TRBJ2-1; 12 nucleotides align to TRBD2. This CDR3 has 17 residues. The V gene end was trimmed by 2 bases and the J gene end by 5 bases; junction bases not matched to a gene: 8. Germline CDR1 SGHRS, CDR2 YFSETQ. The CDR3 sequence is CASSLRTSGDLHNEQFF. In DNA, the CDR3 is TGCGCCAGCAGCTTAAGGACTAGCGGGGACCTACACAATGAGCAGTTCTTC.

The chain couples TRBV7-2 to TRBJ1-1; TRBD1 might be the D (6 bases). CDR1 and CDR2 (germline): SGHTA, FQGNSA. CDR3 length equals 13 residues. V lost 5 bases to trimming and J lost 5 bases, with 12 bases between them. The CDR3 region is CASSTYTGTEAFF. CDR3 bases: TGTGCCAGCAGCACCTACACAGGGACTGAAGCTTTCTTT.

J is TRBJ1-4 and V is TRBV19; possible D gene TRBD1, 5 bases. CDR1 and CDR2 from the germline V gene are LNHDA and SQIVND (reference sequence). Trimming stripped 6 bases from V and 3 bases from J, with 23 bases between. This CDR3 spans 18 amino acids. The chain's CDR3 is CASSQSYGGVLSNEKLFF. The DNA of the CDR3 is TGTGCCAGTAGCCAATCCTACGGGGGAGTTTTATCTAATGAAAAACTGTTTTTT.

The chain carries TRBV29-1 and TRBJ1-2; the D gene is possibly TRBD1 (6 bases). V was trimmed by 3 bases and J by 1 base, leaving 12 bases between them. Germline loops: CDR1 SQVTM, CDR2 ANQGSEA. This CDR3 comprises 14 residues. This CDR3 reads CSVEGAKDNYGYTF. The CDR3 coding sequence is TGCAGCGTTGAGGGGGCAAAGGATAACTATGGCTACACCTTC.

V usage is TRBV20-1 and J usage is TRBJ1-1; D is possibly TRBD1 (6 bases). Germline V gene sequence: CDR1 DFQATT, CDR2 SNEGSKA (reference sequence). CDR3 length: 10 amino acids. Trimming shortened V by 5 bases and J by 10 bases, and 11 bases separated the two germline ends. Here the CDR3 DNA reads TGCAGTGCTCTGGGACATCGAGCTTTCTTT. It codes for CSALGHRAFF.

The rearrangement uses TRBV18 and TRBJ2-2; weak D call: TRBD2 (5 bases). The CDR3 consists of 13 residues. The germline V gene encodes CDR1 KGHSH and CDR2 LQKENI. V was trimmed by 2 bases and J by 4 bases, leaving 5 bases between them. In DNA, the CDR3 is TGTGCCAGCTCACCAGGGAGCACCGGGGAGCTGTTTTTT. It codes for CASSPGSTGELFF.

The V and J genes are TRBV11-3 and TRBJ2-7; 9 bases agree with TRBD2. Per the germline V gene, CDR1 is SGHNT and CDR2 is YENEEA. There are 15 residues in the CDR3. V lost 1 base, J lost 1 base, and 2 bases stayed unmatched. The CDR3: CASSLGSGRSYEQYF. CDR3 DNA: TGTGCCAGCAGCTTAGGTAGCGGGAGATCCTACGAGCAGTACTTC.

The chain combines TRBV19 with TRBJ2-7, with D possibly TRBD1 on 7 matching bases. The germline gives CDR1 LNHDA, CDR2 SQIVND (reference sequence). The CDR3 is 14 amino acids. V was shortened by 6 bases and J by 5 bases, with 17 bases between the two germline ends. The CDR3 spells CASSIGQGGHEQYF. The CDR3 nucleotides read TGTGCCAGTAGCATCGGCCAGGGGGGACACGAGCAGTACTTC.

V is TRBV7-6 and J is TRBJ2-1; tentatively, D is TRBD1 (6 bases). Germline assignment: CDR1 SGHVS and CDR2 FNYEAQ. The V and J ends lost 1 base and 7 bases respectively, with 14 bases between them. The CDR3 extends over 15 amino acids. The CDR3 loop reads CASSLEPGVENEQFF. The CDR3 DNA follows: TGTGCCAGCAGCTTAGAGCCAGGGGTGGAGAATGAGCAGTTCTTC.

The chain is built from TRBV27 and TRBJ2-5; TRBD1 might be the D (5 bases). Germline V lookup: CDR1 MNHEY, CDR2 SMNVEV (reference sequence). V dropped 4 bases and J dropped 5 bases, with 11 bases sitting between them. The CDR3 runs 13 residues. The CDR3, as DNA: TGTGCCAGCAGTTCCAGGGCCCGGGAGACCCAGTACTTC. It translates to CASSSRARETQYF.

This sequence joins TRBV7-2 and TRBJ2-1; 10 bases align to TRBD2. This CDR3 comprises 20 residues. Germline V gene sequence: CDR1 SGHTA, CDR2 FQGNSA. V shed 4 bases, J shed 6 bases, and the junction held 21 bases outside the gene matches. This chain's CDR3 is CASSSAIPGLAWGRGNEQFF. DNA for the CDR3: TGTGCCAGCAGCTCAGCCATACCGGGACTAGCGTGGGGGAGGGGCAATGAGCAGTTCTTC.

The V gene is TRBV6-5, the J gene TRBJ2-5, with D maybe TRBD1 (5 bases). The V end was cut by 5 bases, the J end by 2 bases, with 12 bases between. CDR1 MNHEY and CDR2 SVGAGI come from the germline V gene. The CDR3 runs 14 residues. The CDR3 region has the DNA TGTGCCAGCAGTAGACAGAACCTACAAGAGACCCAGTACTTC. Protein sequence: CASSRQNLQETQYF.

V and J are TRBV9 and TRBJ2-1; D might be TRBD2 (6 bases). V was clipped by 0 bases and J by 0 bases, with 10 bases between them. This CDR3 is 16 amino acids long. Germline CDR1 and CDR2: SGDLS and YYNGEE. The CDR3 loop reads CASSVGGGSSYNEQFF. CDR3 DNA sequence: TGTGCCAGCAGCGTAGGTGGGGGGAGCTCCTACAATGAGCAGTTCTTC.

This chain uses TRBV28 with TRBJ2-1; 9 nucleotides match TRBD2. Germline V gene sequence: CDR1 MDHEN, CDR2 SYDVKM. J lost 8 bases, V lost 2 bases, and 7 bases had no gene match. The CDR3 runs 15 residues. The CDR3: CASSLRVAGVDEQFF. CDR3 nucleotides: TGTGCCAGCAGTTTAAGGGTAGCGGGGGTGGATGAGCAGTTCTTC. Full variable domain (missing parts from reference TRBV28 and TRBJ2-1): DVKVTQSSRYLVKRTGEKVFLECVQDMDHENMFWYRQDPGLGLRLIYFSYDVKMKEKGDIPEGYSVSREKKERFSLILESASTNQTSMYLCASSLRVAGVDEQFFGPGTRLTVL.

The chain has TRBV11-2 and TRBJ2-2; 11 nucleotides match TRBD2. The CDR3 has 16 amino acids. Germline lookup yields CDR1 SGHAT and CDR2 FQNNGV. V was clipped by 6 bases and J by 7 bases; unmatched bases: 10. CDR3 sequence: CASRRSGGVSGGELFF. CDR3 DNA: TGTGCCAGCAGACGTAGCGGGGGGGTTTCTGGCGGGGAGCTGTTTTTT. Looking up the rest from reference TRBV11-2 and TRBJ2-2 gives the full variable domain: EAGVAQSPRYKIIEKRQSVAFWCNPISGHATLYWYQQILGQGPKLLIQFQNNGVVDDSQLPKDRFSAERLKGVDSTLKIQPAKLEDSAVYLCASRRSGGVSGGELFFGEGSRLTVL.